The rows below give T cell receptor beta chains drawn from one sample of a study of response to subunit inactivated influenza vaccine. TCRdb recomputed calls from the RT-PCR reads with MiXCR, one row per CDR3 protein. The table has hundreds of thousands of distinct CDR3 sequences, 15% to 19% seen once. Material: PBMCs from blood, obtained about 13 days after vaccination. These receptors all stem from a man in his fifties who received an inactivated influenza vaccine. CDR3s include the opening cysteine and the closing phenylalanine or tryptophan.

TRBJ2-1 TRBV11-2 CASSLVPYRQEQRYSSYNEQFF
TRBJ1-1 TRBV12-3/TRBV12-4 CASSKDSNTEAFF
TRBJ2-2 TRBV5-1 CASRSGLAGINTGELFF
TRBJ2-5 TRBV2 CASMRRWGREETQYF
TRBJ1-2 TRBV4-3 CASSQDWTGQRYGYTF
TRBJ1-5 TRBV6-2/TRBV6-3 CATDNRYDQPQHF
TRBJ2-1 TRBV11-1 CASSLAFSGGRNEQFF
TRBJ2-5 TRBV28 CASRSDRGRLETQYF
TRBJ1-1 TRBV19 CASSPLGGDTEAFF
TRBJ2-5 TRBV19 CASSKVVRRGVTQYF
TRBJ2-5 TRBV11-1 CASSPRTSGRVGRETQYF
TRBJ2-3 TRBV5-6 CASSLVSRSTDTQYF